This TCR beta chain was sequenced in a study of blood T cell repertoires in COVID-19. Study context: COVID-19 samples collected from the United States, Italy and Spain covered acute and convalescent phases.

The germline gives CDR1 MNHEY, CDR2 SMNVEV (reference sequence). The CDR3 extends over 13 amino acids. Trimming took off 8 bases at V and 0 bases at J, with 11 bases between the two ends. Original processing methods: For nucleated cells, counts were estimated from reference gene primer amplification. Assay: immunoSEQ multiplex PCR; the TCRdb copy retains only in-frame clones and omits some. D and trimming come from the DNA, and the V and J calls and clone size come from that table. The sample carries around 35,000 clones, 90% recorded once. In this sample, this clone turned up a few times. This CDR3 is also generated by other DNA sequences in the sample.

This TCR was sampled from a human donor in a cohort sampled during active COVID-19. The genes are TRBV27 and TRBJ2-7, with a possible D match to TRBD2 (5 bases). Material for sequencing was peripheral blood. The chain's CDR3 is CASGPRDSYEQYF. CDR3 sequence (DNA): TGTGCCAGCGGTCCGAGGGACTCCTACGAGCAGTACTTC.